The T cell receptor (beta chain) under discussion was sequenced for a study of cytomegalovirus exposure and HLA in healthy donors (dated by TCRdb to about 2017). As for the study more broadly: An earlier analysis of several hundred of the donors reported 276 Gb of sequence data and around 120 million unique TCR beta sequences obtained from approximately 180 million T cells. All discovery cohort repertoires had been generated on a single sequencing platform. Among the approximately 400 genotyped donors, 81% belonged to the genetic ancestry cluster associated with self-reported Caucasian donors. An early release covering over 500 HLA-typed donors comprised approximately 290 gigabases of sequencing data and 85 million to 100 million unique TCR sequences. To study patterns of TCR occurrence, a later analysis re-analyzed previously published TCR beta repertoires from around 670 donors and added high-resolution HLA genotyping. To decide whether each TCR beta V gene segment behaved as functional or pseudogenic, an earlier analysis of several hundred of the donors relied on high-throughput TCR beta sequencing. Typing coverage differed by locus: A, B, C, DRB1 and DQB1 were typed in about 620-630 donors, DQA1 in about 550, DPA1 in 600 to 610, and DPB1 in around 490. The study aimed to test whether cataloging public T cell receptors could reveal signatures of past pathogen exposure. In the later analysis, no new phenotypic data were used to find candidate immune exposures; instead, reliance was placed on TCR beta sequences and their occurrence across donors. Among several hundred genotyped donors of the cohort, an average of approximately 240,000 unique TCR beta nucleotide sequences was sequenced per donor, of which about 19% were non-productive. Alongside the repertoire data, information on donor age, sex, ethnicity and CMV serostatus was compiled. Several DR-DQ haplotypes were treated as single units for association and clustering because of strong linkage in the cohort. A separate validation cohort of 100 to 150 different subjects was used in addition to the roughly 670-subject first cohort. The study combined high-throughput TCR immunosequencing, statistical association of individual TCRs with disease status, and machine learning to predict cytomegalovirus infection status. Class I and class II HLA loci were covered by the typing at four-digit resolution. A later genetic analysis used genome-wide SNP genotypes for about three fifths of the 666 donors, treating that subset as a discovery cohort. The T cell repertoires of 700 or so subjects were profiled by immunosequencing and related to cytomegalovirus serostatus.

Here V drops 4 bases and J drops 4 bases, and the junction holds 10 bases not matched to any gene. CDR1 and CDR2 (SGDLS, YYNGEE) derive from the germline V gene. The CDR3 starts with the cysteine, ends with the phenylalanine, and has 16 residues. Of the read, only the CDR3 DNA is kept; its 48 bases are in frame from base 1. In its sample, this clone was seen once. It has no known antigen specificity. Base qualities are not recorded, but no much larger clone differs from it by a single base. To prepare the library, the immunoSEQ multiplex PCR assay was applied. For the multiplex PCR, a mixture combining 60 forward primers for TCR Vbeta segments and 13 reverse primers for TCR Jbeta segments was used. The CDR3 region of rearranged TCR beta genes was amplified from genomic DNA by a multiplex PCR assay. The Illumina HiSeq System was used to sequence the amplified TCR beta libraries as 87-base-pair reads. In the source study's methods: Across the 500 to 850 repertoires, a later analysis counted roughly 84 million unique TCR beta chains, 9.5 million to 12 million of which were shared by at least two donors. To remove PCR and sequencing errors, raw reads were error-corrected and collapsed into unique sequences using a nearest-neighbor algorithm that merged closely related sequences. Alignment of CDR3 sequences to IMGT reference sequences was used to assign V, D and J gene segments. For a sequence to be retained, at least a six-nucleotide match to both a V gene segment and a J gene segment was required. Rearrangements were classified as productive when the CDR3 lacked stop codons and remained in frame with V and J, and all other rearrangements were classified as non-productive. Following IMGT convention, CDR3 was defined as the stretch from the second conserved V-encoded cysteine up to the conserved J-encoded phenylalanine. In an earlier analysis of more than 550 of the donors, sequences lacking an unambiguous match to a single V gene segment were excluded. An earlier analysis of 500 to 700 of the donors classified V segments as functional when productive rearrangements were above 56.7% and as segregating when the standard deviation between donors was above 5%. A statistical classification framework was developed to diagnose cytomegalovirus status using the catalog of TCR beta chain sequences. In a later analysis, V and J genes were assigned by comparing TCR nucleotide sequences against IMGT/GENE-DB human TR gene sequences. The TCRdist pipeline was used in a later analysis to assign CDR3 sequences and most-parsimonious VDJ recombination scenarios. In a later analysis, each TCR beta chain was defined by its CDR3 amino acid sequence together with its V-gene family, and reads without a unique V-gene family were excluded. To address suspected cross-contamination and a sequencing artifact, a later analysis removed over 500 highly shared, low-generation-probability nucleotide sequences. For each public chain, a later analysis derived a clonal expansion index from normalized ranks of inferred template counts within each repertoire. Generation probabilities in a later analysis came from a VDJ recombination model fitted to out-of-frame rearrangements, and those results were checked against IGoR. Hypergeometric tests were used in a later analysis to score TCR-TCR, TCR-HLA and TCR-CMV co-occurrence, with a repertoire-size bias correction applied to the TCR pairs. False discovery rates were estimated in a later analysis by permuting HLA or CMV assignments 20 times. In a later analysis, co-occurring TCRs were grouped using DBSCAN, and TCRdist sequence similarity was added for clustering within HLA-allele-positive subsets. For co-occurrence clustering, repertoires with fewer than 30,000 or more than 120,000 public chains were excluded, along with about five repertoires with anomalous nucleotide sharing. Held by TCRdb, this immuneACCESS table contains in-frame sequences only and omits some clones. Under half of the omission traces to an unresolved V gene where checked; the cause of the rest is unknown. V and J calls and clone size are copied from that table; D and trimming were computed from the DNA. This sample comprises some 200,000 clones, roughly 72% of them detected only once. The ten largest clones capture about 1.9% of the sample.

General findings and caveats noted by the study authors: The cohort was sequenced for TCR beta chains only, and without alpha or paired-chain data the features that could be detected were limited. In vitro tests confirmed that a few of the cytomegalovirus-associated TCR beta chains recognize cytomegalovirus antigens. The study listed approximately 160 TCR beta chains as associated with cytomegalovirus. When HLA alleles, especially DR and DQ, strongly co-occurred, attributing TCR associations to individual alleles was difficult. In a later genetic analysis, a missense DCLRE1C variant was associated with V-gene and J-gene trimming of TCR beta chains, and the association was replicated in an independent cohort. CMV serostatus was the only immune exposure information available for the cohort. According to a later analysis, TCR association rates differed among HLA loci, with DRB1 alleles showing the most associated TCRs and HLA-C alleles showing the fewest. A later analysis found that HLA-associated TCR beta chains were more clonally expanded and had lower generation probabilities than equally common non-associated chains. The authors suggested that the approach could potentially be generalized to other disease states and immunological phenotypes. In a later analysis, most CMV-associated TCR beta chains were found to appear HLA-restricted, with HLA associations seemingly driven largely by CMV exposure. Broadly in line with IMGT annotations, most TCR beta V segments showed up in productive rearrangements about 87% or about 30% of the time in an earlier analysis of 450 to 750 of the donors. Because counts were too low, seventeen rarely observed V segments, including chromosome 9 orphons, were excluded from the earlier analysis of around 590 of the donors. In a later analysis, around 15,000 TCR beta sequences were associated with specific HLA alleles at a false discovery rate of 0.05. The sequencing pipeline was judged likely to have produced a cluster of highly shared sequence variants as a technical artifact. According to a later genetic analysis, donors in an Asian-associated ancestry cluster had fewer N-insertions in productive TCRs than the approximately 650-donor mean. Because HLA typing was missing for some donors at each locus, association tests included only the typed subset. A later analysis reported that several top co-occurrence clusters appeared linked to parvovirus B19, influenza, CMV and Epstein-Barr virus. Linkage disequilibrium might explain the correlated functional status among segregating V segments, but an unknown experimental factor could not be ruled out. In both the original and validation cohorts, the classifier was reported to diagnose cytomegalovirus status with high specificity and sensitivity. Roughly uniform sequencing depth across donors was assumed in presence/absence analyses, although this assumption may not hold. The 87-base-pair reads could not distinguish some IMGT-functional V segments, including TRBV6-2 and TRBV6-3, so those segments were excluded. A further reported finding was that TCR beta sequences accurately predicted the HLA-A and HLA-B alleles for most subjects in the first cohort. While some public TCRs were present in many individuals, most TCR sequences turned up only very rarely across donors.

The cohort consisted of 670 or so healthy bone marrow donors. All cohort members were sampled while nominally healthy, although unrecorded immune exposures were likely present. The donor was CMV seropositive and was included in the group of 290 or so seropositive cohort members. Every donor gave a peripheral blood sample, and the peripheral blood mononuclear cells from that sample were used for TCR beta sequencing. The Qiagen DNeasy Blood Extraction Kit was used to extract genomic DNA from the blood cell samples. The sample comprised PBMCs. The TCR originated in a woman in her 30s in good health and CMV-seropositive. The receptor chain draws on TRBV9 and TRBJ2-5; 10 central bases correspond to TRBD2. In nucleotide form, the sequence is TGTGCCAGCAGCCTAGGACCGGGACTAGCGACAGAGACCCAGTACTTC. This sequence encodes CASSLGPGLATETQYF. With the rest looked up from the reference TRBV9 and TRBJ2-5 genes rather than sequenced, the full variable domain is DSGVTQTPKHLITATGQRVTLRCSPRSGDLSVYWYQQSLDQGLQFLIQYYNGEERAKGNILERFSAQQFPDLHSELNLSSLELGDSALYFCASSLGPGLATETQYFGPGTRLLVL.